Listed below are T cell receptor beta chains from one sample, sequenced in a study of CD8 T cells in Susac syndrome. TCRdb used MiXCR to reprocess the immunoSEQ multiplex PCR reads, holding one entry per CDR3 protein. This sample yields 130,000 or so distinct CDR3 sequences, of which 90% to 95% are seen a single time; 0.11% belongs to the top ten. The sequencing sample was made of CD4+ T cells from PBMCs. All receptors derive from a human donor with multiple sclerosis. CDR3s include the opening cysteine and the closing phenylalanine or tryptophan. Each record gives: J gene, D gene, clone size, V gene, CDR3 DNA, CDR3 protein. A D gene is named only where the DNA matches it firmly. The listing skips clone size in some rows; elsewhere it reads once, few, many or a size class.

TRBJ2-7	TRBD1	.	TRBV5-1	TGCGCCAGCAGCTTCACAGGGGAAGGGGCCTACGAGCAGTACTTC	CASSFTGEGAYEQYF
TRBJ2-4	TRBD2	.	TRBV20-1	TGCAGTCAATGGACTAGCGGGATCAAAAACATTCAGTACTTC	CSQWTSGIKNIQYF
TRBJ1-1	.	.	TRBV20-1	TGCAGTGCCCCCCTTTCTTATGAAGCTTTCTTT	CSAPLSYEAFF
TRBJ1-2	.	.	TRBV30	TGTGCCTGGAGGGCCACAGTTGGCTACACCTTC	CAWRATVGYTF
TRBJ2-1	TRBD2	.	TRBV29-1	TGCAGCGGTCGACCGACTAGCGGGAGAGGAAATGAGCAGTTCTTC	CSGRPTSGRGNEQFF
TRBJ2-3	.	.	TRBV4-1	TGCGCCAGCAGCCAAGTTATCTCGAGCACAGATACGCAGTATTTT	CASSQVISSTDTQYF
TRBJ2-7	.	.	TRBV6-6	TGTGCCTATGGACAGACCTACGAGCAGTACTTC	CAYGQTYEQYF
TRBJ2-3	TRBD2	.	TRBV5-6	TGTGCCAGCAGCTTGGGGGAGGGCGGAACAGATACGCAGTATTTT	CASSLGEGGTDTQYF
TRBJ2-2	.	once	TRBV6-5	TGTGCCAGCAGTTTCCAAACCAGAGGCTTGACCCCCGGGGAGCTGTTTTTT	CASSFQTRGLTPGELFF
TRBJ1-4	TRBD1	.	TRBV29-1	TGCAGCGCTCTCAGGGGGCGTGAAAAACTGTTTTTT	CSALRGREKLFF
TRBJ2-2	.	.	TRBV9	TGTGCCAGCAGCGTAGGCAGCGGCACCGGGGAGCTGTTTTTT	CASSVGSGTGELFF
TRBJ1-2	.	.	TRBV27	TGTGCCAGCAGTTTATCCCCGGACGGCCGCTATGGCTACACCTTC	CASSLSPDGRYGYTF
TRBJ2-3	TRBD2	.	TRBV29-1	TGCAGCGTTGACAATGCGGGGGGCAGTCAAGATACGCAGTATTTT	CSVDNAGGSQDTQYF
TRBJ1-2	.	.	TRBV9	TGTGCCAGCAGCGTAGTGACGGGAGGCTACACCTTC	CASSVVTGGYTF
TRBJ1-2	.	few	TRBV12-3/TRBV12-4	TGTGCCAGCAGTTTAGAGGGGACTAACTATGGCTACACCTTC	CASSLEGTNYGYTF
TRBJ2-4	TRBD1	.	TRBV27	TGTGCCAGCAGTACACGGGACAGGGGGCCAAACATTCAGTACTTC	CASSTRDRGPNIQYF
TRBJ1-2	TRBD1	.	TRBV24-1	TGTGCCACCAGCGATAGGACAGGGTGGGATGGCTACACCTTC	CATSDRTGWDGYTF
TRBJ1-1	TRBD1	.	TRBV4-3	TGCGCCAGCAGCCAGGAGAGACAGGGGTTCTATCCTGAAGCTTTCTTT	CASSQERQGFYPEAFF
TRBJ1-1	.	.	TRBV15	TGTGCCACCAGCAGGAACAGAAATTGGGACACTGAAGCTTTCTTT	CATSRNRNWDTEAFF
TRBJ2-7	TRBD1	.	TRBV19	TGTGCCAGTAGTCAGACAGGGGCCTACGAGCAGTACTTC	CASSQTGAYEQYF
TRBJ2-7	.	.	TRBV9	TGTGCCAGCAGCGTAGCATGGACCGCCGACTACGAGCAGTACTTC	CASSVAWTADYEQYF
TRBJ2-5	TRBD1	.	TRBV7-8	TGTGCCAGCAGCTGGACAGGGATCCAAGAGACCCAGTACTTC	CASSWTGIQETQYF
TRBJ1-1	.	.	TRBV2	TGTGCCAGCAGGCCAGGGGTCACGGGCGCTGAAGCTTTCTTT	CASRPGVTGAEAFF
TRBJ1-5	.	.	TRBV12-3/TRBV12-4	TGTGCCAGCAGTCAACAGGGCCCTCAGCCCCAGCATTTT	CASSQQGPQPQHF
TRBJ2-1	TRBD2	.	TRBV20-1	TGCAGTGCTAGAGATTCGGGGGGACTGGGCAATGAGCAGTTCTTC	CSARDSGGLGNEQFF
TRBJ2-1	TRBD2	.	TRBV3-1	TGTGCCAGCAGCCAAGAAGTAGCGGGGCCAAGTGAGCAGTTCTTC	CASSQEVAGPSEQFF
TRBJ1-5	TRBD1	.	TRBV7-3	TGTGCCAGCAGCTTAAAACCGGGACAGGGGATCTGTTGCAATCAGCCCCAGCATTTT	CASSLKPGQGICCNQPQHF
TRBJ2-3	.	.	TRBV29-1	TGCAGCGTTTCCCCGCAGGGTGCTAGCACAGATACGCAGTATTTT	CSVSPQGASTDTQYF
TRBJ2-7	TRBD2	.	TRBV28	TGTGCCAGCAGTACCCCTAGCGGGGGGACCTACGAGCAGTACTTC	CASSTPSGGTYEQYF
TRBJ2-7	.	once	TRBV24-1	TGTGCCACCAGTGATTTGGCTGCAACCGGGTCCTACGAGCAGTACTTC	CATSDLAATGSYEQYF
TRBJ1-2	TRBD1	.	TRBV9	TGTGCCAGCAGCGGCCAGGACAGGGGGAACTATGGCTACACCTTC	CASSGQDRGNYGYTF
TRBJ1-5	.	once	TRBV20-1	TGCAGTGCTAGAATCCCAGGGGTTGATCAGCCCCAGCATTTT	CSARIPGVDQPQHF
TRBJ2-7	.	.	TRBV12-3/TRBV12-4	TGTGCCAGCCGGACCACTCTGAGCACAAACTACGAGCAGTACTTC	CASRTTLSTNYEQYF
TRBJ2-7	.	.	TRBV27	TGTGCCAGCAGTTTGATCGGCTACGAGCAGTACTTC	CASSLIGYEQYF
TRBJ1-2	.	.	TRBV7-8	TGTGCCAGCAGCTTAGGCGGGGCAGTCAAGGGCTACACCTTC	CASSLGGAVKGYTF
TRBJ2-5	.	.	TRBV20-1	TGCAGTGCTAGACAAACACAAGGGACGGAAAAAGAGACCCAGTACTTC	CSARQTQGTEKETQYF
TRBJ2-6	TRBD1	few	TRBV11-2	TGTGCCAGCAGCCGTACAGGGGACACTGGGGCCAACGTCCTGACTTTC	CASSRTGDTGANVLTF
TRBJ2-1	.	.	TRBV20-1	TGCAGTGCTCCGAGTTCCTACAATGAGCAGTTCTTC	CSAPSSYNEQFF
TRBJ2-1	TRBD2	.	TRBV11-2	TGTGCCAGCAGCTTGCTTACTAGCGGGGAGGCGTTCTTC	CASSLLTSGEAFF
TRBJ1-3	.	.	TRBV20-1	TGCAGTGCTAGAACCGGAAACACCATATATTTT	CSARTGNTIYF
TRBJ1-2	TRBD1	.	TRBV5-1	TGCGCCAGCAGCTTGTTCCGCCAGGGGGGTAACTATGGCTACACCTTC	CASSLFRQGGNYGYTF
TRBJ1-2	.	.	TRBV20-1	TGCAGTGCCCCCGAAGGAATCGCCCCCGGCTATGGCTACACCTTC	CSAPEGIAPGYGYTF
TRBJ2-5	.	.	TRBV6-1	TGTGCCACCACATACGGGGTAGAGACCCAGTACTTC	CATTYGVETQYF
TRBJ2-7	.	.	TRBV5-6	TGTGCCAGCAGCAAGGACGGCATCTCCTACGAGCAGTACTTC	CASSKDGISYEQYF
TRBJ2-3	.	once	TRBV29-1	TGCAGCGTTGAAGACCAACTAGGGGATACGCAGTATTTT	CSVEDQLGDTQYF
TRBJ1-5	.	once	TRBV2	TGTGCCAGCAGTGATGGGAGGAGCAATCAGCCCCAGCATTTT	CASSDGRSNQPQHF
TRBJ1-5	TRBD1	few	TRBV3-1	TGTGCCAGCAGCCAGGACAGGAATAATCAGCCCCAGCATTTT	CASSQDRNNQPQHF
TRBJ2-3	TRBD1	.	TRBV7-2	TGTGCCAGCAGCTTGCAAACGACAGGGACAGATACGCAGTATTTT	CASSLQTTGTDTQYF
TRBJ2-1	TRBD2	.	TRBV20-1	TGCAGTGCTTTAGCAACTAGCGGGTCGTACAATGAGCAGTTCTTC	CSALATSGSYNEQFF
TRBJ2-3	.	.	TRBV7-9	TGTGCCAGCAGCTTACAGCTGAGGACTATAAGCACAGATACGCAGTATTTT	CASSLQLRTISTDTQYF
TRBJ2-6	.	.	TRBV2	TGTGCCAGCAGGCCCAAAAGCTCTGGGGCCAACGTCCTGACTTTC	CASRPKSSGANVLTF
TRBJ1-2	.	once	TRBV30	TGTGCCTGGAGTGATGTGGGTGCGGGCTACACCTTC	CAWSDVGAGYTF
TRBJ1-1	TRBD1	.	TRBV12-3/TRBV12-4	TGTGCCAGCAGTTTCGACGGGACAGGGAAAGCTTTCTTT	CASSFDGTGKAFF
TRBJ2-3	.	.	TRBV29-1	TGCAGCGTTGAGCGGGGAGGTCGTGCTAGCACAGATACGCAGTATTTT	CSVERGGRASTDTQYF
TRBJ2-7	.	.	TRBV20-1	TGCAGTGCCCCCTCGGGTTATCCCTACGAGCAGTACTTC	CSAPSGYPYEQYF